Listed here are 30 T cell receptor beta chains from one sample, sequenced in a study of shared T cell receptors in the human thymus. The assay was immunoSEQ multiplex PCR, and TCRdb's table has in-frame clones only and misses some. The data show fewer than 700,000 clones, roughly 88% seen once. This sample also appeared in a second study, on human thymus T cells.

Sequencing was done on a sample of thymocytes. The receptor set was obtained from a boy under three years old with a congenital heart defect.

This chain joins TRBV18 and TRBJ2-5; D is perhaps TRBD1 (6 bases). Germline assignment: CDR1 KGHSH and CDR2 LQKENI. V lost 3 bases and J 4 bases, leaving 18 bases between the germline ends. The CDR3 covers 16 residues. The CDR3 loop reads CASSPNRDTLLETQYF. The CDR3, as DNA: TGTGCCAGCTCACCTAACCGGGACACATTACTAGAGACCCAGTACTTC.

The chain employs TRBV19 and TRBJ2-3; 11 bases fit TRBD2. CDR3 length equals 16 residues. Germline lookup yields CDR1 LNHDA and CDR2 SQIVND (reference sequence). The V and J ends lost 6 bases and 4 bases, in that order; junction bases with no gene match: 9. CDR3 region: CASSLRLAGGPDTQYF. For the CDR3, the DNA is TGTGCCAGTAGCCTGCGGCTAGCGGGAGGCCCAGATACGCAGTATTTT.

This chain's CDR3 is CASSFNRPALYEQYF. The CDR3 DNA is TGTGCCAGCAGCTTTAACAGGCCAGCTCTCTACGAGCAGTACTTC. The rearrangement links TRBV7-9 to TRBJ2-7, with D possibly being TRBD1 (5 bases). Germline CDR1 is SEHNR and CDR2 is FQNEAQ (reference sequence). V was cut by 3 bases and J by 3 bases, with 15 bases left in between. The CDR3 contains 15 residues.

The CDR3 protein is CASSWDRNSPLHF. The CDR3 region has the DNA TGCGCCAGCAGCTGGGACAGGAATTCACCCCTCCACTTT. The rearrangement joins TRBV5-1 to TRBJ1-6, with 8 bases fitting TRBD1. The CDR3 length is 13 residues. V shed 3 bases and J 7 bases; nucleotides not matched to a gene: 0. Germline V gives CDR1 SGHRS, CDR2 YFSETQ. The full variable domain, its missing parts supplied by reference TRBV5-1 and TRBJ1-6, is KAGVTQTPRYLIKTRGQQVTLSCSPISGHRSVSWYQQTPGQGLQFLFEYFSETQRNKGNFPGRFSGRQFSNSRSEMNVSTLELGDSALYLCASSWDRNSPLHFGNGTRLTVT.

The CDR3 DNA is TGCGCCAGCAGCTTAGGGTGGAGGGCCACTGAAGCTTTCTTT. Translating gives CASSLGWRATEAFF. The rearrangement links TRBV4-3 to TRBJ1-1; no reliable D call. The CDR3 runs 14 residues. The V end lost 5 bases, the J end lost 4 bases, and 14 bases lay between the germline ends. Looked up from germline, CDR1 is LGHNA and CDR2 is YSLEER.

The V gene is TRBV28, the J gene TRBJ1-2; the D is unclear. The CDR3 has 12 residues. V was clipped by 3 bases and J by 7 bases, with 9 bases between them. The germline V gene encodes CDR1 MDHEN and CDR2 SYDVKM. The CDR3 reads CASSFREGGYTF. The DNA for the CDR3 is TGTGCCAGCAGTTTTAGGGAGGGTGGCTACACCTTC.

This clone was observed a handful of times. V is TRBV6-6 and J is TRBJ2-1; 12 nucleotides match TRBD2. The CDR3 is 16 residues long. Losses at the gene ends were 4 bases for V and 6 bases for J; bases not matched to a gene: 7. The germline V gene has CDR1 MNHNY and CDR2 SVGAGI (reference sequence). The CDR3 DNA reads TGTGCCAGCAGTTTCCTAGCGGGAGGGCCTTTCAATGAGCAGTTCTTC. Translating gives CASSFLAGGPFNEQFF.

The chain combines TRBV6-4 with TRBJ2-7, with D possibly matching TRBD1 (5 bases). The CDR3 has 15 residues. CDR1 MRHNA and CDR2 SNTAGT come from the germline V gene. The V and J ends lost 7 bases and 3 bases respectively, with 19 bases between them. The CDR3 nucleotides read TGTGCCAGCAAGTTGCGTGCAGGGAAGGTCTACGAGCAGTACTTC. This gives the protein CASKLRAGKVYEQYF.

The chain employs TRBV7-9 and TRBJ2-1, with 11 bases that match TRBD2. The V and J ends lost 0 bases and 10 bases, in that order; junction bases with no gene match: 5. Germline V CDR1 and CDR2: SEHNR, FQNEAQ (reference sequence). There are 15 residues in the CDR3. The CDR3 DNA follows: TGTGCCAGCAGCTTAGCGACTAGCGGGATAGGGGAGCAGTTCTTC. It is translated as CASSLATSGIGEQFF. Looking up the rest from reference TRBV7-9 and TRBJ2-1 gives the full variable domain: DTGVSQNPRHKITKRGQNVTFRCDPISEHNRLYWYRQTLGQGPEFLTYFQNEAQLEKSRLLSDRFSAERPKGSFSTLEIQRTEQGDSAMYLCASSLATSGIGEQFFGPGTRLTVL.

The rearrangement uses TRBV29-1 and TRBJ2-5, with TRBD1 matching over 7 bases. This CDR3 region has 15 residues. In germline, CDR1 is SQVTM, CDR2 ANQGSEA. The trim removed 4 bases at V and 4 bases at J, leaving 12 bases unmatched. The CDR3, as DNA: TGCAGCGTTGCCCCACAGGGGCACAGACGAGAGACCCAGTACTTC. Amino acids: CSVAPQGHRRETQYF.

J is TRBJ2-5 and V is TRBV10-3, with 10 bases matching TRBD1. There are 14 residues in the CDR3. The germline V gene encodes CDR1 ENHRY and CDR2 SYGVKD. Losses at the gene ends were 6 bases for V and 2 bases for J; bases not matched to a gene: 3. CDR3 protein: CAISEDRGQETQYF. For the CDR3, the DNA is TGTGCCATCAGCGAGGACAGGGGGCAAGAGACCCAGTACTTC.

The genes are TRBV7-9 and TRBJ1-1; D gene uncertain. This CDR3 comprises 14 residues. Germline V gene lookup returns CDR1 SEHNR and CDR2 FQNEAQ (reference sequence). Between the trimmed V and J ends, which lost 5 bases and 9 bases, there was a span of 19 bases. CDR3 in DNA: TGTGCCAGCAGCCCCGGAGGTGTCCAGGCGAAAGCTTTCTTT. Amino acids: CASSPGGVQAKAFF.

V usage is TRBV19 and J usage is TRBJ2-7; D uncertain. The CDR3 has 14 amino acids. V dropped 5 bases and J dropped 0 bases, with 11 bases sitting between them. Per germline, CDR1 LNHDA and CDR2 SQIVND (reference sequence). CDR3 sequence (DNA): TGTGCCAGTAGTCCTCAAACCAGCTCCTACGAGCAGTACTTC. Residues: CASSPQTSSYEQYF.

The CDR3 spells CASSLHPRNIRQRLPPEAFF. The CDR3 nucleotides read TGTGCCAGCAGTCTCCACCCCCGCAACATCCGACAGAGACTTCCTCCTGAAGCTTTCTTT. The J gene is TRBJ1-1, the V gene TRBV27; a weak D match, TRBD1 (5 bases). V lost 5 bases and J lost 6, with 34 bases in between. CDR3 size: 20 residues. Germline CDR1 is MNHEY and CDR2 is SMNVEV (reference sequence).

Remarks on this clone: Other DNA sequences from this sample encode an identical CDR3 as well. The rearrangement uses TRBV4-3 and TRBJ2-1; TRBD2 aligns across 9 bases. The CDR3 spans 16 residues. Germline V gene sequence: CDR1 LGHNA, CDR2 YSLEER. V lost 0 bases and J lost 0; bases outside the gene matches: 0. In DNA form, the CDR3 reads TGCGCCAGCAGCCAAGATAGCGGGAGCTCCTACAATGAGCAGTTCTTC. Translated, it gives CASSQDSGSSYNEQFF.

V and J are TRBV29-1 and TRBJ1-2; D perhaps matches TRBD1 (6 bases). Trimming left V 6 bases short and J 6 bases short, with 17 bases between. Germline CDR1 and CDR2: SQVTM and ANQGSEA. There are 13 residues in the CDR3. CDR3 DNA sequence: TGCAGCGTACCAAACGGGGGGGCCGATGGCTACACCTTC. Protein sequence: CSVPNGGADGYTF.

The rearrangement links TRBV6-5 to TRBJ1-2; D is perhaps TRBD1 (5 bases). CDR3 length: 14 amino acids. In germline, CDR1 is MNHEY, CDR2 SVGAGI. V dropped 6 bases and J dropped 0 bases, with 11 bases sitting between them. CDR3 sequence (DNA): TGTGCCAGCAGGCGGGACGCCACTAACTATGGCTACACCTTC. It specifies CASRRDATNYGYTF.

This sequence joins TRBV5-8 and TRBJ1-5; the match to TRBD1 covers 9 bases. The CDR3 is made up of 15 amino acids. V lost 4 bases to trimming and J lost 4 bases; unmatched junction nucleotides: 6. Germline V gene sequence: CDR1 SGHTS, CDR2 YDEGEE. For the CDR3, the DNA is TGTGCCAGCAGCAAGGGGACAGGGTCGAATCAGCCCCAGCATTTT. This encodes CASSKGTGSNQPQHF.

This sequence joins TRBV7-9 and TRBJ1-4; 8 bases agree with TRBD1. Trimming took 5 bases from V and 0 from J; bases not matched to a gene: 8. CDR1 and CDR2 (germline): SEHNR, FQNEAQ (reference sequence). This CDR3 spans 17 amino acids. The CDR3 DNA sequence: TGTGCCAGCAGCCCAGCCGTGACAGGGGCAACTAATGAAAAACTGTTTTTT. This codes for CASSPAVTGATNEKLFF.

The rearrangement uses TRBV4-3 and TRBJ2-3; 7 bases agree with TRBD1. Germline lookup yields CDR1 LGHNA and CDR2 YSLEER. CDR3 size: 18 residues. V shed 8 bases, J shed 2 bases, and the junction held 19 bases outside the gene matches. The CDR3 loop reads CASAPGPLTGAPTDTQYF. In DNA, the CDR3 is TGCGCCAGCGCCCCCGGGCCCCTAACAGGGGCCCCCACAGATACGCAGTATTTT.

J is TRBJ1-1 and V is TRBV6-5; D call uncertain. V lost 5 bases and J 6 bases, leaving 13 bases between the germline ends. CDR3 size: 13 residues. From germline, CDR1 is MNHEY and CDR2 SVGAGI. The CDR3 DNA follows: TGTGCCAGCAGTGGAGGGATTCCCTCTGAAGCTTTCTTT. This sequence encodes CASSGGIPSEAFF.

This chain connects TRBV11-2 to TRBJ1-5; D call uncertain. Deletions cut 3 bases from V and 4 bases from J, with 16 bases between. This CDR3 region has 16 residues. In germline, CDR1 is SGHAT, CDR2 FQNNGV. The CDR3 DNA sequence: TGTGCCAGCAGCTTTCGGGGTCGGGAAACAAATCAGCCCCAGCATTTT. It is translated as CASSFRGRETNQPQHF.

The chain uses TRBV14 and TRBJ2-7; maybe TRBD1 (5 bases). Trimming took 0 bases from V and 0 from J, leaving 15 bases between them. The V gene's germline CDR1 is SGHDN and CDR2 FVKESK. This CDR3 contains 17 residues. The DNA for the CDR3 is TGTGCCAGCAGCCAAGATATCGGCAGGGATTACTCCTACGAGCAGTACTTC. Amino acids: CASSQDIGRDYSYEQYF.

This chain joins TRBV11-2 and TRBJ2-1; tentative D call: TRBD2 (5 bases). The CDR3 has 16 amino acids. V gave up 3 bases and J gave up 9 bases, with 21 bases separating them. The germline CDR1 and CDR2 sequences are SGHAT and FQNNGV. CDR3 protein: CASSLFQWRRSGEQFF. CDR3 sequence (DNA): TGTGCCAGCAGCTTGTTTCAGTGGAGGCGATCGGGTGAGCAGTTCTTC. Based on the CDR3 plus reference TRBV11-2 and TRBJ2-1, the full variable domain is EAGVAQSPRYKIIEKRQSVAFWCNPISGHATLYWYQQILGQGPKLLIQFQNNGVVDDSQLPKDRFSAERLKGVDSTLKIQPAKLEDSAVYLCASSLFQWRRSGEQFFGPGTRLTVL.

The chain couples TRBV6-4 to TRBJ1-2; perhaps TRBD1 as D (5 bases). V was clipped by 6 bases and J by 5 bases, with 10 bases between them. The CDR3 spans 12 residues. Per germline, CDR1 MRHNA and CDR2 SNTAGT. CDR3 region: CASREHRYGYTF. CDR3 nucleotide sequence: TGTGCCAGCAGAGAACACAGGTATGGCTACACCTTC.

This chain uses TRBV5-1 with TRBJ1-4, with 9 bases matching TRBD1. Germline V CDR1 and CDR2: SGHRS, YFSETQ. The V gene end was trimmed by 4 bases and the J gene end by 4 bases; junction bases not matched to a gene: 2. CDR3 length: 14 amino acids. Here the CDR3 reads CASSVTGGNEKLFF. CDR3 coding DNA: TGCGCCAGCAGCGTGACAGGGGGTAATGAAAAACTGTTTTTT.

V usage is TRBV28 and J usage is TRBJ2-7; the match to TRBD1 covers 8 bases. CDR1 is MDHEN and CDR2 is SYDVKM in the germline V gene. J was trimmed by 4 bases and V by 5 bases; bases with no gene match: 10. There are 15 residues in the CDR3. CDR3 residues: CASSLRDRFLYEQYF. In DNA, the CDR3 is TGTGCCAGCAGTCTCAGGGACAGGTTTCTTTACGAGCAGTACTTC.

The J gene is TRBJ1-3, the V gene TRBV9; no clear D. The CDR3 covers 16 residues. CDR1 and CDR2 (germline): SGDLS, YYNGEE. V was cut by 0 bases and J by 0 bases, with 10 bases left in between. The DNA for the CDR3 is TGTGCCAGCAGCGTAGCTGGTCGGTTCTCTGGAAACACCATATATTTT. It is translated as CASSVAGRFSGNTIYF.

This sequence joins TRBV5-6 and TRBJ2-3; TRBD2 matches 7 bases. This CDR3 has 15 residues. V shed 2 bases and J 2 bases; nucleotides not matched to a gene: 5. The germline V gene has CDR1 SGHDT and CDR2 YYEEEE. CDR3 sequence: CASSLAGRYTDTQYF. CDR3 coding DNA: TGTGCCAGCAGCTTAGCCGGGAGGTACACAGATACGCAGTATTTT.

The rearrangement joins TRBV27 to TRBJ2-7, with 9 bases aligning to TRBD2. From germline, CDR1 is MNHEY and CDR2 SMNVEV (reference sequence). The CDR3 is 17 amino acids. V was clipped by 3 bases and J by 2 bases; unmatched bases: 11. CDR3 bases: TGTGCCAGCAGTTTCGGAGCGGGAGGCCACCTAACCTACGAGCAGTACTTC. As protein: CASSFGAGGHLTYEQYF.